The rows below give T cell receptor beta chains drawn from one sample of a study of cytomegalovirus exposure and HLA in healthy donors. TCRdb keeps only in-frame clones here, not all; method: immunoSEQ multiplex PCR. This sample yields 80,000 to 95,000 clones, of which 63% are seen a single time; roughly 6.8% belongs to the top ten. Sample: PBMCs. These receptors were collected from a woman under 40 in good health and CMV-seronegative. CDR3s include the opening cysteine and the closing phenylalanine or tryptophan. Each record gives: D gene, J gene, V gene, clone size, CDR3 protein, CDR3 DNA. A D gene is named only where the DNA matches it firmly. Only some rows state a clone size, as once, few, many or a class for expanded clones.

d_call: TRBD1; j_call: TRBJ1-4; v_call: TRBV29-1; clone_size: .; cdr3_aa: CSARTGGEKLFF; cdr3_nt: TGCAGCGCCAGGACAGGTGGTGAAAAACTGTTTTTT
d_call: TRBD2; j_call: TRBJ2-2; v_call: TRBV6-5; clone_size: .; cdr3_aa: CASRQRGNTGELFF; cdr3_nt: TGTGCCAGCAGGCAGCGGGGAAACACCGGGGAGCTGTTTTTT
d_call: .; j_call: TRBJ2-7; v_call: TRBV7-2; clone_size: few; cdr3_aa: CASTTTQGQRQYF; cdr3_nt: TGTGCCAGCACCACTACCCAGGGCCAACGACAGTACTTC
d_call: .; j_call: TRBJ2-3; v_call: TRBV7-9; clone_size: .; cdr3_aa: CASNRWRGPSTDTQYF; cdr3_nt: TGTGCCAGCAACCGATGGAGGGGGCCGAGCACAGATACGCAGTATTTT
d_call: .; j_call: TRBJ1-2; v_call: TRBV2; clone_size: once; cdr3_aa: CASSERQGSGYTF; cdr3_nt: TGTGCCAGCAGTGAGAGGCAGGGTAGTGGCTACACCTTC
d_call: TRBD2; j_call: TRBJ2-1; v_call: TRBV7-2; clone_size: .; cdr3_aa: CASSLGLAGRDEQFF; cdr3_nt: TGTGCCAGCAGCTTAGGGCTAGCGGGTAGGGATGAGCAGTTCTTC
d_call: .; j_call: TRBJ1-1; v_call: TRBV4-1; clone_size: .; cdr3_aa: CASSPPERRTEAFF; cdr3_nt: TGCGCCAGCAGCCCGCCAGAGCGGCGCACTGAAGCTTTCTTT
d_call: TRBD1; j_call: TRBJ2-7; v_call: TRBV4-2; clone_size: .; cdr3_aa: CASSQAQGNYEQYF; cdr3_nt: TGTGCCAGCAGCCAAGCACAGGGGAACTACGAGCAGTACTTC
d_call: TRBD1; j_call: TRBJ1-2; v_call: TRBV15; clone_size: .; cdr3_aa: CATSRGGGDRGSGYTF; cdr3_nt: TGTGCCACCAGCAGAGGAGGTGGGGACAGGGGTAGTGGCTACACCTTC
d_call: .; j_call: TRBJ2-5; v_call: TRBV18; clone_size: .; cdr3_aa: CASSLLRGAEQETQYF; cdr3_nt: TGTGCCAGCTCTCTCCTCAGGGGGGCCGAACAAGAGACCCAGTACTTC
d_call: .; j_call: TRBJ1-4; v_call: TRBV5-1; clone_size: .; cdr3_aa: CASNPGSGEGEKLFF; cdr3_nt: TGCGCCAGCAACCCGGGCAGCGGGGAAGGGGAAAAACTGTTTTTT
d_call: .; j_call: TRBJ1-6; v_call: TRBV5-1; clone_size: .; cdr3_aa: CASSLALGGNSPLHF; cdr3_nt: TGCGCCAGCAGCTTGGCTCTGGGGGGGAATTCACCCCTCCACTTT
d_call: .; j_call: TRBJ1-2; v_call: TRBV30; clone_size: few; cdr3_aa: CAGDRNYGYTF; cdr3_nt: TGTGCCGGTGACAGGAACTATGGCTACACCTTC
d_call: .; j_call: TRBJ2-7; v_call: TRBV10-3; clone_size: .; cdr3_aa: CAISEKGSPQGYEQYF; cdr3_nt: TGTGCCATCAGTGAGAAGGGTAGCCCCCAGGGGTACGAGCAGTACTTC
d_call: .; j_call: TRBJ2-7; v_call: TRBV29-1; clone_size: few; cdr3_aa: CSVIIPGQGVYEQYF; cdr3_nt: TGCAGCGTAATTATCCCGGGACAAGGGGTCTACGAGCAGTACTTC
d_call: TRBD1; j_call: TRBJ2-7; v_call: TRBV10-3; clone_size: .; cdr3_aa: CAIAGQGYEQYF; cdr3_nt: TGTGCCATAGCGGGACAGGGTTACGAGCAGTACTTC
d_call: .; j_call: TRBJ2-2; v_call: TRBV7-2; clone_size: .; cdr3_aa: CASSLASLAGELFF; cdr3_nt: TGTGCCAGCAGCTTAGCGAGTCTCGCCGGGGAGCTGTTTTTT
d_call: TRBD2; j_call: TRBJ2-1; v_call: TRBV11-3; clone_size: .; cdr3_aa: CASSSSGYNEQFF; cdr3_nt: TGTGCCAGCAGCTCTAGCGGATACAATGAGCAGTTCTTC
d_call: .; j_call: TRBJ1-2; v_call: TRBV19; clone_size: .; cdr3_aa: CASRRQSYGYTF; cdr3_nt: TGTGCCAGTAGGCGGCAGTCCTATGGCTACACCTTC
d_call: TRBD1; j_call: TRBJ2-7; v_call: TRBV29-1; clone_size: .; cdr3_aa: CSVDHRGPYEQYF; cdr3_nt: TGCAGCGTTGACCACAGGGGGCCATACGAGCAGTACTTC
d_call: .; j_call: TRBJ2-1; v_call: TRBV7-2; clone_size: .; cdr3_aa: CASSPDRLSYNEQFF; cdr3_nt: TGTGCCAGCAGCCCGGACAGACTCTCCTACAATGAGCAGTTCTTC
d_call: TRBD1; j_call: TRBJ2-7; v_call: TRBV19; clone_size: .; cdr3_aa: CASSIRDRNYEQYF; cdr3_nt: TGTGCCAGTAGTATAAGGGACAGAAATTACGAGCAGTACTTC
d_call: .; j_call: TRBJ2-7; v_call: TRBV4-2; clone_size: .; cdr3_aa: CASSLIAEFQYEQYF; cdr3_nt: TGTGCCAGCAGCCTCATAGCGGAGTTTCAGTACGAGCAGTACTTC
d_call: TRBD1; j_call: TRBJ1-2; v_call: TRBV19; clone_size: .; cdr3_aa: CASSRRTGDGYTF; cdr3_nt: TGTGCCAGTAGTAGGCGGACAGGGGATGGCTACACCTTC
d_call: .; j_call: TRBJ1-2; v_call: TRBV6-1; clone_size: few; cdr3_aa: CASSGIDLARGGYTF; cdr3_nt: TGTGCCAGCAGCGGCATAGATTTGGCGCGGGGTGGCTACACCTTC
d_call: .; j_call: TRBJ2-3; v_call: TRBV9; clone_size: .; cdr3_aa: CASSVAGVEDTQYF; cdr3_nt: TGTGCCAGCAGCGTAGCAGGTGTTGAAGATACGCAGTATTTT
d_call: TRBD2; j_call: TRBJ2-3; v_call: TRBV4-1; clone_size: once; cdr3_aa: CASSQVRREGSDTQYF; cdr3_nt: TGCGCCAGCAGCCAAGTGAGGCGGGAGGGTTCAGATACGCAGTATTTT
d_call: .; j_call: TRBJ2-2; v_call: TRBV7-7; clone_size: .; cdr3_aa: CASSPDRANTGELFF; cdr3_nt: TGTGCCAGCAGCCCCGACCGGGCGAACACCGGGGAGCTGTTTTTT